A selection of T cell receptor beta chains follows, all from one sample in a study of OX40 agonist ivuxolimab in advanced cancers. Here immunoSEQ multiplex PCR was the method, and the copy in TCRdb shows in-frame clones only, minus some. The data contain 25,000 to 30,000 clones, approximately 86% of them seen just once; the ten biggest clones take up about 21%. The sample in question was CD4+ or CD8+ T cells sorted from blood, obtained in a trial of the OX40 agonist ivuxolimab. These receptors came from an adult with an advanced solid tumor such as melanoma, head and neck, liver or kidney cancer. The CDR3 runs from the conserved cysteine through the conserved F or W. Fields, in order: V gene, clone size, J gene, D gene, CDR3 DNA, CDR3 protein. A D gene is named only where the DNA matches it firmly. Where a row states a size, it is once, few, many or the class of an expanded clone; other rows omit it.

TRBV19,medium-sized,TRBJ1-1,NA,TGTGCCAGTAGTGTGGGGACTGAAGCTTTCTTT,CASSVGTEAFF
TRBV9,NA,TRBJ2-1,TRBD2,TGTGCCAGCAGCGCCCCTAGTATGGGGGAGGGTGAGCAGTTCTTC,CASSAPSMGEGEQFF
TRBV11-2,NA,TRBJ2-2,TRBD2,TGTGCCAGCAGCCAGGGACAAATTACTAGCGGGAGGGCCGGCGGGGAGCTGTTTTTT,CASSQGQITSGRAGGELFF
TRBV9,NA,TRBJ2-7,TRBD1,TGTGCCAGCAGCCAAGGGACAGGGTCCTACGAGCAGTACTTC,CASSQGTGSYEQYF
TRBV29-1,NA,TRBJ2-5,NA,TGCAGCGTTGTCAGGTCGGGGACCCAGTACTTC,CSVVRSGTQYF
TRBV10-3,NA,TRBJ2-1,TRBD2,TGTGCCATCAGTGAGTCGAGACTAGCGGGAGTCCATGAGCAGTTCTTC,CAISESRLAGVHEQFF
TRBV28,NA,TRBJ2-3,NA,TGTGCCAGCAGTCCGCCGCAACTGGCGACAGATACGCAGTATTTT,CASSPPQLATDTQYF
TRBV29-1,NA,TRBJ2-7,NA,TGCAGCGTTGGAGGGGGGGTGGCCTACGAGCAGTACTTC,CSVGGGVAYEQYF
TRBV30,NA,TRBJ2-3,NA,TGTGCCTGGAAATCAATGGCGGGGGCAGCAGATACGCAGTATTTT,CAWKSMAGAADTQYF
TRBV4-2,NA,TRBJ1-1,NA,TGTGCCAGCAGCCATCCAGGACGGAACACTGAAGCTTTCTTT,CASSHPGRNTEAFF
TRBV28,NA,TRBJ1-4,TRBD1,TGTGCCAGCAGTTCCTACCAGGGGGCTGGGGAAAAACTGTTTTTT,CASSSYQGAGEKLFF
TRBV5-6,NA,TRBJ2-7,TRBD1,TGTGCCAGCAGCGGGTTCCGGGACAGGGGCAACTACGAGCAGTACTTC,CASSGFRDRGNYEQYF
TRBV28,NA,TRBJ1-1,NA,TGTGCCAGCAGTATAAATCCGGAGGGTCTCACTGAAGCTTTCTTT,CASSINPEGLTEAFF
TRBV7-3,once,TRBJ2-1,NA,TGTGCCAGCAGCTGGACTAAGGGTGAGCAGTTCTTC,CASSWTKGEQFF
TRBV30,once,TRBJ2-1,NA,TGTGCCTGGAGGGACACCTATGAGCAGTTCTTC,CAWRDTYEQFF
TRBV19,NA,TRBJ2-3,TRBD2,TGTGCCAGTAGTTCGCGGGAGGCCGTGGCAGATACGCAGTATTTT,CASSSREAVADTQYF
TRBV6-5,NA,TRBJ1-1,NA,TGTGCCAGCAGATTCTTGGGGGAATACACTGAAGCTTTCTTT,CASRFLGEYTEAFF
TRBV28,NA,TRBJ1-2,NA,TGTGCCAGCAGTCTATATGAAACGGGACAAGATGGCTACACCTTC,CASSLYETGQDGYTF
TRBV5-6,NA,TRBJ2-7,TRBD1,TGTGCCAGCAGCTCGGGACAGGAAGGGGCCGAGCAGTACTTC,CASSSGQEGAEQYF
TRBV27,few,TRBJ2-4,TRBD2,TGTGCCAGCAGTGTTACTAGCGGGAGCGACATTCAGTACTTC,CASSVTSGSDIQYF
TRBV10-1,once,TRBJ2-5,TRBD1,TGCGCCAGCCTATTTATGGACAGGGTAGTCCAAGAGACCCAGTACTTC,CASLFMDRVVQETQYF
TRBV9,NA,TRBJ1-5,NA,TGTGCCAGCAGCGTAGGCTTTGGGAATCAGCCCCAGCATTTT,CASSVGFGNQPQHF
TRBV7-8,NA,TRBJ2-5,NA,TGTGCCAGCAGCTTAGAAGGGACAAAAGAGACCCAGTACTTC,CASSLEGTKETQYF
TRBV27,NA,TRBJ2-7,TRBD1,TGTGCCAGCAGCCAAACGTCCCCGGGACAGGGATGGTACGAGCAGTACTTC,CASSQTSPGQGWYEQYF
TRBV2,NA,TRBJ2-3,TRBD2,TGTGCCAGCAGTCGCGGGGGGGCGCAGTATTTT,CASSRGGAQYF
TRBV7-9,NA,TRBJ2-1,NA,TGTGCCAGCAGCTTGGGACTGTACAATGAGCAGTTCTTC,CASSLGLYNEQFF
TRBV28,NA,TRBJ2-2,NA,TGTGCCAGCAGTTTAAGGGGGGGCGTATACACCGGGGAGCTGTTTTTT,CASSLRGGVYTGELFF
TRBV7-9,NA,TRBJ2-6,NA,TGTGCCAGCAGCCCAACGGGGGCCAACGTCCTGACTTTC,CASSPTGANVLTF
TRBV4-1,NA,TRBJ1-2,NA,TGCGCCAGCAGCCAAGATGCCCTTATCTATGGCTACACCTTC,CASSQDALIYGYTF
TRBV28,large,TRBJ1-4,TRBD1,TGTGCCAACCGTAAGACAGGGACTAATGAAAAACTGTTTTTT,CANRKTGTNEKLFF
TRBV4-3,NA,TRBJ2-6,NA,TGCGCCAGCAGCCAAAATACTGGGGCCAACGTCCTGACTTTC,CASSQNTGANVLTF
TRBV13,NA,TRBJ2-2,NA,TGTGCCAGCAGCTTGCCCCAACAGGGCGACACCGGGGGGCTGTTTTTT,CASSLPQQGDTGGLFF
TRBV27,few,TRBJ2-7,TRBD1,TGTGCCAGCAGTCAAAGCCCGGGGACAGGGGTTTACGAGCAGTACTTC,CASSQSPGTGVYEQYF
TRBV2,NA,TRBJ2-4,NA,TGTGCCCAGCACTCTCGAGACAGTAAAAACATTCAGTACTTC,CAQHSRDSKNIQYF
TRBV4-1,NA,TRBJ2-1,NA,TGCGCCAGCAGCACCCATCCCGACGGGTACAATGAGCAGTTCTTC,CASSTHPDGYNEQFF
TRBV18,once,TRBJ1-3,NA,TGTGCCAGCTCAATCGGGGTAGACGGAAACACCATATATTTT,CASSIGVDGNTIYF
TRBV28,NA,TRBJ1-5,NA,TGTGCCAGCAGTTGGGTACAGGGACAAGGGCAGCCCCAGCATTTT,CASSWVQGQGQPQHF
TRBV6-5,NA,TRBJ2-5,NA,TGTGCCAGCAGCCTGGGGGGGCCTGGAGAGACCCAGTACTTC,CASSLGGPGETQYF
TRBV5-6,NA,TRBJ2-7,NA,TGTGCCAGCAGCTTACGGTTCTACGAGCAGTACTTC,CASSLRFYEQYF
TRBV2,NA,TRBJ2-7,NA,TGTGCCAGCAATGAGGGGCCTCCCTACGAGCAGTACTTC,CASNEGPPYEQYF
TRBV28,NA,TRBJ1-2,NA,TGTGCCAGCAGCTCCCTCCAGGGGATCTATGGCTACACCTTC,CASSSLQGIYGYTF
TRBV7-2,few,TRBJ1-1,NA,TGTGCCAGCAGCTTAGAGCGGGGGGTAGGGACAGCTTTCTTT,CASSLERGVGTAFF
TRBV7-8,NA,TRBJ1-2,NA,TGTGCCAGCAGCACCTCCGCCGGGACATTCATAAGCTATGGCTACACCTTC,CASSTSAGTFISYGYTF
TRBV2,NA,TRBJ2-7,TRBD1,TGTGCCAGGAGGGACAGGGATGGCTACGAGCAGTACTTC,CARRDRDGYEQYF
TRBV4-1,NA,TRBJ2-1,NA,TGCGCCAGCAGCCAAGGGGACAACTCCTACAATGAGCAGTTCTTC,CASSQGDNSYNEQFF